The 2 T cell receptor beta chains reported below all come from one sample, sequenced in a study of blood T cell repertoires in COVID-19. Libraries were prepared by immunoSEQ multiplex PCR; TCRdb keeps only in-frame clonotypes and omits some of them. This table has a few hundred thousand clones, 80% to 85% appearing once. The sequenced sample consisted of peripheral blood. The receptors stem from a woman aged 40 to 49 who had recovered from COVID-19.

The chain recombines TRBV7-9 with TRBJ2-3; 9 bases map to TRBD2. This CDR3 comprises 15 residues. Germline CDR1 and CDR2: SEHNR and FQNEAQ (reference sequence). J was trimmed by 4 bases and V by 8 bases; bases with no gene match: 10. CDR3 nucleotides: TGTGCCAGCCTTCCGGGACTAGCAGATTCAGATACGCAGTATTTT. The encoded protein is CASLPGLADSDTQYF.

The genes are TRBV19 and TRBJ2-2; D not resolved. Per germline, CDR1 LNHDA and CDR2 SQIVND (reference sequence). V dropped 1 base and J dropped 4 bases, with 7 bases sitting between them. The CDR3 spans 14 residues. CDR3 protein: CASSIAGVTGELFF. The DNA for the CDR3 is TGTGCCAGTAGTATAGCCGGTGTCACCGGGGAGCTGTTTTTT. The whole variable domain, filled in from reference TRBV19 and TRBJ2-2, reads DGGITQSPKYLFRKEGQNVTLSCEQNLNHDAMYWYRQDPGQGLRLIYYSQIVNDFQKGDIAEGYSVSREKKESFPLTVTSAQKNPTAFYLCASSIAGVTGELFFGEGSRLTVL.